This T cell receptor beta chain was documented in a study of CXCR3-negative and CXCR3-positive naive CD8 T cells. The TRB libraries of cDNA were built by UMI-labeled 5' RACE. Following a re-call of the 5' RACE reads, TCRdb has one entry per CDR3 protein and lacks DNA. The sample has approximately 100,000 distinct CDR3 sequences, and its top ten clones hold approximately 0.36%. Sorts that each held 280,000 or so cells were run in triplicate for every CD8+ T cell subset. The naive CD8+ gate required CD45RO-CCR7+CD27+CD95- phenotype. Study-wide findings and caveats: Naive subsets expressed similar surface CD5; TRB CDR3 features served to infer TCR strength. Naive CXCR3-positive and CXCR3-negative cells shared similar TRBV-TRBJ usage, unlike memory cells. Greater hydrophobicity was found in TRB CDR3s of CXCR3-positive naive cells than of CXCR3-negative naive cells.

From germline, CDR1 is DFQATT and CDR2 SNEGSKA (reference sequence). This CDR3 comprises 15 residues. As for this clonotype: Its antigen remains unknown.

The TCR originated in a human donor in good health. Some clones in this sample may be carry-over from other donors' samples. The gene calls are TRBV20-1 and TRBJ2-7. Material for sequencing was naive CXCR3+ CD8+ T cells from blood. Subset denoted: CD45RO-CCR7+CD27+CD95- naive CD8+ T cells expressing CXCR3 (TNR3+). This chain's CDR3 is CSAMDLGITSYEQYF.